This is a list of T cell receptor beta chains from one sample in a study of blood T cells in healthy people across ages. A single record per CDR3 protein comes from TCRdb applying MiXCR to the 5' RACE reads. The repertoire consists of about 680,000 distinct CDR3 sequences, with roughly 50% occurring once and the leading ten covering around 32%. The sample taken for sequencing was blood. The receptors derive from a woman in her fifties or sixties in good health. Both conserved end residues are part of each CDR3. Fields, in order: clone size, CDR3 length, D gene, J gene, V gene, CDR3 protein, CDR3 DNA. D genes are given only for firm matches. Size is stated for part of the rows, as once, few or many counts, or as a class when the clone is expanded.

few,15,TRBD2,TRBJ2-7,TRBV20-1,CSATPIIAGAYEQYF,TGCAGTGCTACCCCAATCATAGCGGGAGCGTACGAGCAGTACTTC
few,13,TRBD1,TRBJ1-2,TRBV28,CASRRTGGHGYTF,TGTGCCAGCAGACGGACAGGGGGCCATGGCTACACCTTC
NA,14,TRBD1,TRBJ2-7,TRBV7-8,CASSWWTGNYEQYF,TGTGCCAGCAGCTGGTGGACAGGGAACTACGAGCAGTACTTC
NA,13,TRBD2,TRBJ2-1,TRBV29-1,CSVAGLATNEQFF,TGCAGCGTTGCGGGACTAGCCACCAATGAGCAGTTCTTC
NA,13,TRBD1,TRBJ2-7,TRBV20-1,CSLSRDSNYEQYF,TGCAGTCTTAGCCGGGACAGCAACTACGAGCAGTACTTC
NA,14,TRBD1,TRBJ1-2,TRBV30,CAWSEGTGGKGYTF,TGTGCCTGGAGTGAAGGGACAGGGGGAAAAGGCTACACCTTC
NA,15,TRBD1,TRBJ1-2,TRBV25-1,CASSDPGTANYGYTF,TGTGCCAGCAGTGACCCGGGGACAGCTAACTATGGCTACACCTTC
few,16,NA,TRBJ2-6,TRBV7-3,CASSLGGWNEANVLTF,TGTGCCAGCAGCTTGGGGGGTTGGAATGAGGCCAACGTCCTGACTTTC
NA,13,NA,TRBJ2-1,TRBV7-9,CASGARAQETQFF,TGTGCCAGCGGCGCGCGGGCCCAAGAGACCCAGTTCTTC
NA,16,NA,TRBJ2-1,TRBV7-2,CASSARVASSYNEQFF,TGTGCCAGCAGCGCCAGGGTTGCTAGCTCCTACAATGAGCAGTTCTTC
NA,14,NA,TRBJ2-5,TRBV5-1,CASSPLPGEETQYF,TGCGCCAGCAGCCCCCTCCCGGGGGAAGAGACCCAGTACTTC
NA,16,NA,TRBJ2-5,TRBV7-2,CASSLEGDYRRETQYF,TGTGCCAGCAGCTTAGAGGGGGACTACCGGAGGGAGACCCAGTACTTC
NA,14,TRBD1,TRBJ2-5,TRBV5-1,CASSKGQGAYKQYF,TGCGCCAGCAGCAAGGGACAGGGGGCCTACAAGCAGTACTTC
NA,15,TRBD2,TRBJ2-5,TRBV6-2/TRBV6-3,CATTHQPSGRKTPYF,TGTGCCACCACCCACCAGCCTAGCGGGAGGAAAACGCCGTACTTC
NA,16,NA,TRBJ2-4,TRBV21-1,CASSKRRGLGLDIQYF,TGTGCCAGCAGCAAAAGGCGGGGCCTGGGACTGGACATTCAGTACTTC
NA,17,TRBD2,TRBJ2-2,TRBV5-1,CASRTSGRALDTGELFF,TGCGCCAGCAGGACTAGCGGGAGGGCCTTGGACACCGGGGAGCTGTTTTTT
few,14,NA,TRBJ1-4,TRBV25-1,CASSVGSLEEKLFF,TGTGCCAGCAGCGTAGGGAGTTTGGAGGAAAAACTGTTTTTT
NA,15,NA,TRBJ1-2,TRBV20-1,CSARDRRNLSLGYTF,TGCAGTGCTAGAGATCGGAGAAATTTGAGTCTCGGCTACACCTTC
NA,14,TRBD1,TRBJ2-5,TRBV28,CASSSGQRGGTQYF,TGTGCCAGCAGTTCGGGACAGAGAGGGGGGACCCAGTACTTC
NA,14,TRBD2,TRBJ2-1,TRBV20-1,CSASSGVAYNEQFF,TGCAGTGCCTCCAGCGGGGTGGCCTACAATGAGCAGTTCTTC
many,15,NA,TRBJ1-4,TRBV4-3,CASSQAGLSNEKLFF,TGCGCCAGCAGCCAGGCAGGGTTATCTAATGAAAAACTGTTTTTT
NA,14,TRBD2,TRBJ2-1,TRBV5-1,CASGGEGRVNEQFF,TGCGCCAGCGGCGGGGAGGGGAGGGTAAATGAGCAGTTCTTC
NA,13,NA,TRBJ1-2,TRBV14,CASSPAPPYGYTF,TGTGCCAGCAGCCCGGCGCCTCCTTATGGCTACACCTTC
few,18,NA,TRBJ2-6,TRBV5-1,CASSRSSIDGSGANVLTF,TGCGCCAGCAGCCGATCCTCAATTGATGGATCTGGGGCCAACGTCCTGACTTTC